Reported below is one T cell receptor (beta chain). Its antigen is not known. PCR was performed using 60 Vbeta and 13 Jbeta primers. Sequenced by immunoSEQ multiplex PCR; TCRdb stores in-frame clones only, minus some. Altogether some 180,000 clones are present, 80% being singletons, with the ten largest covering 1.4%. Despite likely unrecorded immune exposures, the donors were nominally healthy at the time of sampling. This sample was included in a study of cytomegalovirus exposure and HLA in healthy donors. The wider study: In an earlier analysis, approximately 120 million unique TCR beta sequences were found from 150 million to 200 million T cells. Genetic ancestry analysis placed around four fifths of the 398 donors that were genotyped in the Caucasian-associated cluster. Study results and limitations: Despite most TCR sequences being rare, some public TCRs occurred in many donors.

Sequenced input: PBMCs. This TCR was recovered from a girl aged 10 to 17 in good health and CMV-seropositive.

CDR3 sequence: CASSEALLRTLSYEQYF. The CDR3 DNA is TGTGCCAGCAGTGAAGCGCTTCTTCGGACACTATCCTACGAGCAGTACTTC. J is TRBJ2-7 and V is TRBV2; possible D gene TRBD1, 5 bases. V shed 0 bases and J shed 1 base, with 16 bases lying between them. The germline V gene encodes CDR1 SNHLY and CDR2 FYNNEI. The CDR3 has 17 amino acids.